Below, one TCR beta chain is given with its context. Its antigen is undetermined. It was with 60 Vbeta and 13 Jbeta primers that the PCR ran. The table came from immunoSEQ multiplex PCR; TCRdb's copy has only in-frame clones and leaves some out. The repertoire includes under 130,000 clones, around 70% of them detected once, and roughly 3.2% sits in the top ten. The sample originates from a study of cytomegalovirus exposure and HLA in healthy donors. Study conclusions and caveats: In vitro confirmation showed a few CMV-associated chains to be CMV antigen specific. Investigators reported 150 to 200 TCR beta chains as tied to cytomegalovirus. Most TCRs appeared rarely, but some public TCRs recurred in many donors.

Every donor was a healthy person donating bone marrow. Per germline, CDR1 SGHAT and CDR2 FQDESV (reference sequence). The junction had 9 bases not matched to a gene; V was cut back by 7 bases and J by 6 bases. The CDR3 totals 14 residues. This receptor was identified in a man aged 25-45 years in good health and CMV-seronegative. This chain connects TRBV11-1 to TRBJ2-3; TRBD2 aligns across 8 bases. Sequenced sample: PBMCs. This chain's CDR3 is CASTPGSGVDTQYF. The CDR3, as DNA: TGTGCCAGCACCCCGGGTAGCGGGGTCGATACGCAGTATTTT.